Following are 11 T cell receptor beta chains from one sample sequenced in a study of blood T cell repertoires in COVID-19. TCRdb's copy holds only in-frame clones and misses some; the assay was immunoSEQ multiplex PCR. The table includes about 86,000 clones, 65% to 85% detected once. The sequenced sample consisted of peripheral blood. All receptors come from a woman older than 75 with active or convalescent COVID-19.

This chain links TRBV10-1 with TRBJ2-2; possible D gene TRBD2, 6 bases. With 6 bases removed from V and 5 bases from J, the gap between germline ends came to 16 bases. From germline, CDR1 is WNHNN and CDR2 SYGVQD (reference sequence). The length of the CDR3 is 15 residues. In nucleotides, the CDR3 is TGCGCCAGCAGCGCGGTACTTGGGGGGACCGGGGAGCTGTTTTTT. The encoded protein is CASSAVLGGTGELFF.

This chain connects TRBV10-3 to TRBJ2-1, with a possible D match to TRBD2 (6 bases). V was cut by 0 bases and J by 10 bases, with 19 bases left in between. Germline CDR1 and CDR2: ENHRY and SYGVKD. This CDR3 spans 16 amino acids. Here the CDR3 reads CAISESMWEAEVEQFF. DNA for the CDR3: TGTGCCATCAGTGAGTCGATGTGGGAGGCCGAGGTGGAGCAGTTCTTC.

This chain uses TRBV7-9 with TRBJ1-4; the match to TRBD1 covers 8 bases. Germline V CDR1 and CDR2: SEHNR, FQNEAQ (reference sequence). This CDR3 spans 17 amino acids. Trimming took 5 bases from V and 8 from J; bases not matched to a gene: 16. The CDR3 nucleotides are TGTGCCAGCAGCCGGGGACAGGTAAAGTACTGTGGGGAAAAACTGTTTTTT. It specifies CASSRGQVKYCGEKLFF.

This clone appeared a single time. This chain links TRBV11-3 with TRBJ2-3; D is ambiguous. The ends were cut back, 0 bases at V and 2 bases at J, with 9 bases in the middle. Germline-derived CDR1 and CDR2 are SGHNT and YENEEA. The CDR3 has 15 residues. The CDR3 sequence: CASSLEAGPTDTQYF. The CDR3 region has the DNA TGTGCCAGCAGCTTAGAGGCAGGCCCCACAGATACGCAGTATTTT.

The rearrangement joins TRBV5-1 to TRBJ1-1; D unresolved. CDR3 length: 14 residues. Germline V lookup: CDR1 SGHRS, CDR2 YFSETQ. V dropped 7 bases and J dropped 2 bases, with 15 bases sitting between them. The CDR3: CASRGVEGNTEAFF. CDR3 DNA: TGCGCCAGCCGAGGCGTAGAAGGAAACACTGAAGCTTTCTTT. The full variable domain, completed using reference TRBV5-1 and TRBJ1-1, is KAGVTQTPRYLIKTRGQQVTLSCSPISGHRSVSWYQQTPGQGLQFLFEYFSETQRNKGNFPGRFSGRQFSNSRSEMNVSTLELGDSALYLCASRGVEGNTEAFFGQGTRLTVV.

The chain couples TRBV5-5 to TRBJ1-2, with D maybe TRBD1 (5 bases). The germline V gene has CDR1 SGHKS and CDR2 YYEKEE (reference sequence). The V end lost 3 bases, the J end lost 3 bases, and 12 bases lay between the germline ends. The CDR3 sequence is 14 residues long. The CDR3 sequence is CASSSLGGDYGYTF. The CDR3 nucleotides are TGTGCCAGCAGCTCCCTGGGGGGGGACTATGGCTACACCTTC.

CDR3 region: CASSRSDTQYF. The CDR3 DNA reads TGTGCCAGCAGCCGGTCAGATACGCAGTATTTT. The chain couples TRBV27 to TRBJ2-3; D is unclear. This CDR3 comprises 11 residues. V lost 6 bases and J lost 4, with 5 bases in between. Germline loops: CDR1 MNHEY, CDR2 SMNVEV (reference sequence).

The chain is built from TRBV5-6 and TRBJ2-3; D gene uncertain. The CDR3 loop spans 14 amino acids. The V end was cut by 0 bases, the J end by 7 bases, with 12 bases between. Germline CDR1 is SGHDT and CDR2 is YYEEEE. CDR3 DNA: TGTGCCAGCAGCTTGGGGGCCTCTGATAATACGCAGTATTTT. As protein: CASSLGASDNTQYF.

This clone showed up just once. The chain is built from TRBV5-5 and TRBJ2-7, with D maybe TRBD2 (5 bases). Looked up from germline, CDR1 is SGHKS and CDR2 is YYEKEE (reference sequence). V was trimmed by 3 bases and J by 4 bases, leaving 20 bases between them. CDR3 length: 16 residues. CDR3 in amino acids: CASSSQTNLEVYEQYF. For the CDR3, the DNA is TGTGCCAGCAGCTCCCAAACCAATTTGGAGGTTTACGAGCAGTACTTC.

This clone is a singleton in its sample. The V call is TRBV2, the J call TRBJ2-7; TRBD1 matches at 8 bases. CDR1 SNHLY and CDR2 FYNNEI come from the germline V gene. Germline trimming cut 5 bases from V and 6 bases from J; bases unmatched to any gene: 9. The CDR3 is 14 residues long. This chain's CDR3 is CASSPRTGLAEQYF. The CDR3 nucleotides read TGTGCCAGCAGTCCTAGGACAGGGCTGGCCGAGCAGTACTTC. The variable domain in full, completed from reference TRBV2 and TRBJ2-7, reads EPEVTQTPSHQVTQMGQEVILRCVPISNHLYFYWYRQILGQKVEFLVSFYNNEISEKSEIFDDQFSVERPDGSNFTLKIRSTKLEDSAMYFCASSPRTGLAEQYFGPGTRLTVT.

The chain couples TRBV19 to TRBJ1-5, with 9 bases matching TRBD1. This CDR3 is built from 14 residues. Germline V gene data show CDR1 as LNHDA and CDR2 as SQIVND (reference sequence). With V trimmed by 3 bases and J by 8 bases, 5 bases remained unmatched. This CDR3 is CASSMGDRVKPQHF. In nucleotides, the CDR3 is TGTGCCAGTAGTATGGGGGACAGGGTGAAGCCCCAGCATTTT. Filled out from reference TRBV19 and TRBJ1-5, the complete variable domain reads DGGITQSPKYLFRKEGQNVTLSCEQNLNHDAMYWYRQDPGQGLRLIYYSQIVNDFQKGDIAEGYSVSREKKESFPLTVTSAQKNPTAFYLCASSMGDRVKPQHFGDGTRLSIL.